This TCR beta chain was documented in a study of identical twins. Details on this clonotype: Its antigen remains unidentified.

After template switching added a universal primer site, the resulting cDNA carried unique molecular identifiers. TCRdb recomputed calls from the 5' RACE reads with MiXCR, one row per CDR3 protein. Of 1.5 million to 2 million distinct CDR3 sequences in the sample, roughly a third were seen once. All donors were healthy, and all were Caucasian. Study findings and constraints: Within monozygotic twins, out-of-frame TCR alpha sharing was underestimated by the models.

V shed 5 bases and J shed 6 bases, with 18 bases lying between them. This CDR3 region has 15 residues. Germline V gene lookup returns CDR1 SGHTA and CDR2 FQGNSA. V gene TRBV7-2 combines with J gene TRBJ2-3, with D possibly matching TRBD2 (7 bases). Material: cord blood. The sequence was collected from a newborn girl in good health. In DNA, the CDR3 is TGTGCCAGCAGCATAAGGGGGGGTGCTCCGGATACGCAGTATTTT. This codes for CASSIRGGAPDTQYF.